This T cell receptor (beta chain) was identified during a study of CD8+CD57+ T cells in acquired aplastic anemia listed by TCRdb under 2018. Looking at the study overall: A mean of 3.2 ug of DNA, ranging from roughly 0.19 to 30 ug, was extracted from sorted CD4+ and CD8+ cells. CD8+CD57+ expansion was defined as a frequency above the mean frequency observed in healthy subjects. General findings and caveats noted by the study authors: Around 28 CD8+ CDR3 sequences were found to be shared between patients and controls, but these sequences appeared to be highly expressed in patients and within the immunodominant clones of the patients. Patients and healthy controls showed no significant difference in CD8+ Simpson's diversity (P=0.060).

Regarding this clonotype: Its antigen target is currently unknown. One base away there is no much larger clone; base qualities are not given.

Patients chosen for sequencing had shown expansion of CD8+CD57+ cells by flow cytometry. Severe acquired aplastic anemia was diagnosed in all patients according to International Study of Aplastic Anemia and Agranulocytosis and Camitta criteria. No patient had received any therapy when blood was sampled. TCR repertoires of sorted CD4+ and CD8+ blood T cells from severe aplastic anemia patients and healthy subjects were deep-sequenced in the study. Patients were enrolled in the USA under clinicaltrials.gov protocols 00001620, 01623167, 00001397, 00071045, 00081523 and 00961064. Ficoll-Paque density gradient centrifugation was used to isolate peripheral blood mononuclear cells. Before DNA was extracted, CD4+ and CD8+ T cells were sorted using either FACS or magnetic beads. V and J are trimmed by 6 bases and 6 bases, and the gene matches miss 9 bases of the junction. CDR1 SQVTM and CDR2 ANQGSEA were looked up in the germline V gene. The CDR3 has 13 amino acids, counting the end cysteine and phenylalanine. Solely the CDR3 DNA is kept, with 39 bases framed from the first base.

Profiling of TCR beta VDJ combinations and CDR3 sequences used genomic DNA as the template. TCR repertoire sequencing was run on an Illumina HiSeq 2000. Concerning the study's data processing: TRBV/TRBJ rearrangement plots, CDR3 size and DJ length profiles, and Simpson's diversity index were used to evaluate the repertoires. The immunodominant clone was defined as the most abundant DNA sequence in deep sequencing data. CDR3 amino acid sequences were screened for sharing across subjects and were compared with published repertoires and the VDJdb database. TCRdb ran its own pipeline on the public reads, namely fastp trimming at Q25 and MiXCR clone calling, and kept in-frame beta chains. Entries that share a CDR3 protein sequence are merged under the most common genes and DNA. The V and J calls come from TCRdb's annotation, not from the publication. This sample has 150,000 to 200,000 distinct CDR3 sequences in its table, and around 50% of those were observed once. The ten largest clones take up approximately 12% of the sample.

Rearrangement joined TRBV29-1 to TRBJ2-7, with 9 bases matching TRBD1. The receptor was isolated from a human donor with aplastic anemia. Sequencing was performed on sorted CD4+, CD8+, or CD8+CD57+ T cells (not recorded which) from PBMCs. The CDR3 protein is CSVRGQGGLEQYF. DNA sequence: TGCAGCGTGAGGGGACAGGGAGGCCTCGAGCAGTACTTC.